The sample holds a few counts of the clone carrying this T cell receptor beta chain. TCRalpha and TCRbeta libraries used 5'RACE with constant-segment primers and UMIs. TCRdb fed the 5' RACE reads into MiXCR, producing one record per CDR3 protein. The profile shows about 350,000 distinct CDR3 sequences, 20% of them singletons. This CDR3 is built from 11 residues. Trimming removed 8 bases from V and 10 bases from J, with 14 bases in between. Looked up from germline, CDR1 is SGHTA and CDR2 is FQGNSA. The data derive from a study of T-cell memory formation after mild COVID-19. The chain carries TRBV7-2 and TRBJ2-5, with a weak D call TRBD1 (6 bases). This receptor was identified in a man aged 18 to 30 who had mild COVID-19 (a few samples of this study predate the infection). Cell type and time point are not known. Material: PBMCs or a T cell subset sorted from them (not recorded which). For the CDR3, the DNA is TGTGCCAGCCGATTCGGGACACTCCAGTACTTC. Residues: CASRFGTLQYF.